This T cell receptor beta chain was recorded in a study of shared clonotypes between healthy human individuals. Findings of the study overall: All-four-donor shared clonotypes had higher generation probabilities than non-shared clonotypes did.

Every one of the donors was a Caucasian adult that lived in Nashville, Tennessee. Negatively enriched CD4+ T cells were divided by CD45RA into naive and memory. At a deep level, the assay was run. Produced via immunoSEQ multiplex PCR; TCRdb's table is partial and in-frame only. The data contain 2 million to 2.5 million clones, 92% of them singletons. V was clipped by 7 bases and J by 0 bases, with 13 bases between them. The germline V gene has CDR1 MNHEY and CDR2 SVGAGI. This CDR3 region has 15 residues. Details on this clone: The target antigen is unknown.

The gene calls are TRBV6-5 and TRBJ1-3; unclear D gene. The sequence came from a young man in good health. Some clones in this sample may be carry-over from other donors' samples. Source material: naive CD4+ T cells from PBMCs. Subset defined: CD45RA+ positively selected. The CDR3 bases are TGTGCCAGCAAACGTGGTGGCATCTCTGGAAACACCATATATTTT. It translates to CASKRGGISGNTIYF.